This TCR beta chain was sequenced during a study of beta chain features in type 1 diabetes. Points from the study as a whole: Shortening of TCRB CDR3s, moderate but significant, appeared in all four CD4+ subsets of Type 1 diabetes patients. cDNA-based sequencing might over-represent cells highly expressing TCR. A potential influence of HLA type upon TCRB rearrangement remained unresolved herein.

The isolated RNA, all of it, was reverse transcribed, so expressed TCRB transcripts were what got sequenced. Generated by immunoSEQ multiplex PCR, the TCRdb table keeps only in-frame clones and is missing some. This table has 350,000 to 450,000 clones, about 12% appearing once. The CDR3 spans 16 residues. V was cut by 1 base and J by 0 bases, with 10 bases left in between. The germline V gene encodes CDR1 LNHDA and CDR2 SQIVND (reference sequence). Heparinised blood was drawn once per donor, averaging roughly 110 mL. Markers CD45RO/CCR7/CD25/CD127/CD95/CD27 served to sort CD4+ naive, central memory, regulatory and stem cell-like memory cells. Concerning this clone itself: Its specificity is unknown.

This receptor was obtained from a woman between 18 and 29 years old with type 1 diabetes. The sequenced material came from naive CD4+ T cells from blood. The V call is TRBV19, the J call TRBJ1-5; D is ambiguous. The CDR3 nucleotides are TGTGCCAGTAGTATAGTGGCAGGATATAGCAATCAGCCCCAGCATTTT. The encoded protein is CASSIVAGYSNQPQHF.